This T cell receptor (beta chain) was documented in a study of T cells in localized non-small cell lung cancer (dated by TCRdb to about 2020). For the wider study: The study analyzed T cell repertoires of 236 early-stage NSCLC patients, comparing tumors and uninvolved tumor-adjacent lungs. All 250 or so NSCLC patients in the cohort were treatment-naive and had localized lung tumors that were resected. NSCLC patients had a mean age of roughly 69 years, and around 140 were male and over 85 female. Here is what the overall study found, with its caveats: Uninvolved tumor-adjacent lung showed the highest T cell clonality, higher than tumor, which suggests more focused antigenic responses in the uninvolved tumor-adjacent lung. Because of the exploratory design, TCR variables were selected using unadjusted p-values without false-discovery rate correction. Because multi-region tumor sequencing was not done, intratumor heterogeneity could not be ruled out. Of the top 100 tumor clones, a median of roughly 56 were detected in paired uninvolved adjacent lung; around 30 were also among that lung's top 100. Higher blood T cell density associated with longer overall survival, while higher adjacent-lung clonality associated with shorter survival.

Note on this clone: There is no known antigen for this receptor. One base away there is no much larger clone; base qualities are not given.

Taken from the germline V gene (reference sequence), the CDR1 and CDR2 loops are SEHNR and FQNEAQ. Inclusive of the bounding cysteine and phenylalanine, the CDR3 is 16 residues long. Of the read, only the CDR3 DNA is kept; its 48 bases are in frame from base 1. V is pared back by 5 bases and J by 5 bases, with 21 bases lying between the germline termini. At diagnosis, peripheral blood, uninvolved tumor-adjacent lung and tumor were collected and were preserved as a mix of fresh-frozen and FFPE material. For TCR repertoire profiling, blood samples were analyzed as peripheral blood mononuclear cells. TCR beta CDR3 regions were sequenced from DNA using the immunoSEQ Assay. Per the original workflow: To compute T cell density, TCR beta template counts were normalized to usable DNA, which was estimated by amplifying housekeeping genes. Richness was estimated using the preseqR package, with extrapolation to 400,000 templates for PBMC samples and to 120,000 templates for tissue samples. Clonality was calculated as one minus Pielou's evenness. Tissue-enriched TCRs were identified by differential abundance testing using productive amino-acid clonotypes, minimum total count 5 and alpha 0.1. The Jaccard Index and the Morisita Overlap Index were used to quantify repertoire overlap between compartments. GLIPH clustered TCR beta CDR3s with public tetramer-defined viral CDR3s; viral motifs required at least three viral sequences plus V-gene enrichment. Not all clones reach the TCRdb copy of this immuneACCESS table, which keeps in-frame sequences only. Checked studies attribute under half of the gap to unresolved V genes and leave the rest unexplained. The V and J calls and clone size come from that table; D and trimming were worked out from the DNA. The sample has some 80,000 clones on record, 70% to 90% of them singletons. 2.5% to 3% of the sample goes to the ten largest clones.

The V gene is TRBV7-9 and the J gene is TRBJ2-5, and possibly TRBD2, on 5 matching bases. The sequence was obtained from a man aged 40-75 years with stage I lung adenocarcinoma. Source: peripheral blood, taken before any cancer treatment. CDR3 sequence: CASSITRTDPGETQYF. Here is the DNA: TGTGCCAGCAGCATTACCCGGACCGATCCGGGGGAGACCCAGTACTTC.